These 15 T cell receptor beta chains were all obtained from the same sample, sequenced in a study of CD8 T cells in ankylosing spondylitis. TCRdb processed the 5' RACE reads anew with MiXCR; each CDR3 protein has one entry. The table has 200,000 to 250,000 distinct CDR3 sequences, roughly a tenth seen once. Sequencing used blood, either unsorted or a sorted T cell fraction (not recorded which). Receptors were obtained from a male donor with ankylosing spondylitis or in good health (not recorded which).

This clonotype was detected ten times or more. This sequence joins TRBV11-2 and TRBJ1-2, with D perhaps TRBD1 (5 bases). The CDR3 is made up of 13 amino acids. Germline V gene lookup returns CDR1 SGHAT and CDR2 FQNNGV. V lost 3 bases and J 5 bases, leaving 10 bases between the germline ends. This chain's CDR3 is CASSFGATYGYTF. The DNA for the CDR3 is TGTGCCAGCAGCTTCGGGGCCACTTATGGCTACACCTTC.

The chain uses TRBV12-3 or TRBV12-4 and TRBJ2-5; D is ambiguous. V lost 3 bases to trimming and J lost 5 bases, with 10 bases between them. The CDR3 runs to 13 residues. CDR3 nucleotides: TGTGCCAGCAGTTTCGCTACGTTGGAGACCCAGTACTTC. Its protein product is CASSFATLETQYF.

This clonotype was seen ten or more times. The V gene is TRBV20-1, the J gene TRBJ2-2; 7 nucleotides line up with TRBD2. The CDR3 loop spans 14 amino acids. Trimming took 3 bases from V and 1 from J; bases not matched to a gene: 2. The germline V gene has CDR1 DFQATT and CDR2 SNEGSKA (reference sequence). In nucleotides, the CDR3 is TGCAGTGCTAGGGAGCGGGGGAACACCGGGGAGCTGTTTTTT. Protein: CSARERGNTGELFF.

This clonotype was detected many times. The chain uses TRBV7-2 and TRBJ2-3; 7 bases agree with TRBD2. Germline V lookup: CDR1 SGHTA, CDR2 FQGNSA. The CDR3 is 17 residues long. Losses at the gene ends were 3 bases for V and 0 bases for J; bases not matched to a gene: 9. The CDR3 spells CASSFARLGGSTDTQYF. The CDR3 DNA reads as TGTGCCAGCAGCTTCGCCAGACTGGGGGGGAGCACAGATACGCAGTATTTT. The whole variable domain, filled in from reference TRBV7-2 and TRBJ2-3, reads GAGVSQSPSNKVTEKGKDVELRCDPISGHTALYWYRQSLGQGLEFLIYFQGNSAPDKSGLPSDRFSAERTGGSVSTLTIQRTQQEDSAVYLCASSFARLGGSTDTQYFGPGTRLTVL.

The chain couples TRBV12-5 to TRBJ2-1; TRBD2 might be the D (6 bases). The CDR3 consists of 17 residues. CDR1 and CDR2 from the germline V gene are LGHNT and FRNRAP. Trimming shortened V by 0 bases and J by 0 bases, and 12 bases separated the two germline ends. CDR3 loop: CASGLVRGESSYNEQFF. DNA of the CDR3: TGTGCTAGTGGTTTGGTACGCGGGGAGAGCTCCTACAATGAGCAGTTCTTC.

A remark on this clonotype: This could be a read error, since a much larger clone is one nucleotide away. This rearrangement joins TRBV20-1 to TRBJ2-5; D possibly matches TRBD1 or TRBD2 (6 bases each). The CDR3 sequence is 13 residues long. CDR1 is DFQATT, CDR2 SNEGSKA, per germline (reference sequence). V gave up 2 bases and J gave up 8 bases, with 15 bases separating them. The CDR3 region has the DNA TGCAGTGCTAGAAAACAGGGAGGCGATACCCAGTACTTC. The encoded protein is CSARKQGGDTQYF.

This clonotype was seen at least ten times. V is TRBV5-5 and J is TRBJ2-2, with D perhaps given as TRBD1 or TRBD2 (5 bases each). CDR3 length: 15 residues. CDR1 and CDR2 (germline): SGHKS, YYEKEE (reference sequence). V lost 0 bases and J lost 6, with 12 bases in between. The CDR3 DNA is TGTGCCAGCAGCTTGGGTTGGGGGTCCGCCGGGGAGCTGTTTTTT. This sequence encodes CASSLGWGSAGELFF.

This clonotype was seen a few times. The chain links TRBV6-1 to TRBJ2-7; 7 bases fit TRBD1. Trimming removed 5 bases from V and 2 bases from J; junction bases left unmatched: 9. Germline CDR1 is MNHNS and CDR2 is SASEGT. The CDR3 length is 15 residues. The CDR3 protein is CASSLDRTGAYEQYF. As DNA, the CDR3 is TGTGCCAGCAGTCTGGACAGGACCGGTGCCTACGAGCAGTACTTC.

This clonotype was found a few times. The J gene is TRBJ1-5, the V gene TRBV12-3 or TRBV12-4; TRBD1 is a possible D gene (6 bases). Deletions cut 6 bases from V and 5 bases from J, with 11 bases between. This CDR3 is built from 13 residues. CDR3 bases: TGTGCCAGCAGGCGGGGGCTAGATCAGCCCCAGCATTTT. This sequence encodes CASRRGLDQPQHF.

The rearrangement links TRBV6-1 to TRBJ1-5; 10 positions agree with TRBD1. J gave up 0 bases and V 6 bases, and 11 bases lay outside the gene matches. The CDR3 covers 18 residues. Germline assignment: CDR1 MNHNS and CDR2 SASEGT. The chain's CDR3 is CASSRFGTGDHSNQPQHF. The CDR3 nucleotides read TGTGCCAGCAGCCGCTTTGGGACAGGGGACCATAGCAATCAGCCCCAGCATTTT.

The chain couples TRBV7-3 to TRBJ1-4; 7 bases fit TRBD1. The V gene's germline CDR1 is SGHTA and CDR2 FQGTGA. The CDR3 runs to 15 residues. V dropped 5 bases and J dropped 3; count of bases not matched to a gene: 6. The CDR3 sequence is CASSEDRVANEKLFF. In nucleotides, the CDR3 is TGTGCCAGCAGCGAAGACAGGGTTGCTAATGAAAAACTGTTTTTT.

This clonotype was detected only a few times. The chain couples TRBV11-2 to TRBJ1-2, with TRBD1 as a possible D gene (5 bases). Per germline, CDR1 SGHAT and CDR2 FQNNGV. This CDR3 is 18 amino acids long. Trimming cost V 5 bases and J 7 bases, with 29 bases left between them. CDR3 in amino acids: CASSLGRGERFSLSGYTF. DNA of the CDR3: TGTGCCAGCAGCCTGGGAAGGGGAGAGCGCTTTAGCCTTAGTGGCTACACCTTC.

The chain combines TRBV6-1 with TRBJ1-1, with 7 bases fitting TRBD1. V trimming: 3 bases; J trimming: 1 base; junction bases outside the gene matches: 11. This CDR3 comprises 17 residues. Germline V gives CDR1 MNHNS, CDR2 SASEGT. DNA for the CDR3: TGTGCCAGCAGTGAGACCCAGAGGACAGGACCGAACACTGAAGCTTTCTTT. Translating it yields CASSETQRTGPNTEAFF.

The chain uses TRBV6-2 or TRBV6-3 and TRBJ2-3; tentative D call: TRBD2 (6 bases). V shed 5 bases and J shed 7 bases, with 16 bases lying between them. The CDR3 extends over 14 amino acids. Germline CDR1 MNHEY, CDR2 SVGEGT. The CDR3 bases are TGTGCCAGCAGTCTGACCGGGACTCCATATACGCAGTATTTT. Translation: CASSLTGTPYTQYF.

A remark on this clonotype: With a much larger clone just one base away, this may be a read error. The chain couples TRBV7-3 to TRBJ2-3; D perhaps matches TRBD2 (5 bases). Germline V gene data show CDR1 as SGHTA and CDR2 as FQGTGA. Trimming took off 5 bases at V and 1 base at J, with 19 bases between the two ends. The CDR3 consists of 17 residues. The CDR3 nucleotides are TGTGCCAGCAGCACCACCCACGCGACGGAGGGCACAGATACGCAGTATTTT. Translation gives CASSTTHATEGTDTQYF.